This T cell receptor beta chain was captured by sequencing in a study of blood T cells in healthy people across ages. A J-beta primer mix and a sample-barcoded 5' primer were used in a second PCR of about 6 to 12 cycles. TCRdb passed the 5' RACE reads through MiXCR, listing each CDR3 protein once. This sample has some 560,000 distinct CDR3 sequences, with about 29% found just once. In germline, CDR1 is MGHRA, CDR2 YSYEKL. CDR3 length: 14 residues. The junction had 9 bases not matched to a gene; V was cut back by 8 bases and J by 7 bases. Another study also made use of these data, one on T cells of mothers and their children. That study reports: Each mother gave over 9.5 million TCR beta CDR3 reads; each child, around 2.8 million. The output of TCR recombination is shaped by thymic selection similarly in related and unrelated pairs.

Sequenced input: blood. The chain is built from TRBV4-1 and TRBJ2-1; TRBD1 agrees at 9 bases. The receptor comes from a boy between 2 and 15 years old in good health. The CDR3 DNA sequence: TGCGCCAGCGGGACCGGGACAGGGAGTAATGAGCAGTTCTTC. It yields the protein CASGTGTGSNEQFF.